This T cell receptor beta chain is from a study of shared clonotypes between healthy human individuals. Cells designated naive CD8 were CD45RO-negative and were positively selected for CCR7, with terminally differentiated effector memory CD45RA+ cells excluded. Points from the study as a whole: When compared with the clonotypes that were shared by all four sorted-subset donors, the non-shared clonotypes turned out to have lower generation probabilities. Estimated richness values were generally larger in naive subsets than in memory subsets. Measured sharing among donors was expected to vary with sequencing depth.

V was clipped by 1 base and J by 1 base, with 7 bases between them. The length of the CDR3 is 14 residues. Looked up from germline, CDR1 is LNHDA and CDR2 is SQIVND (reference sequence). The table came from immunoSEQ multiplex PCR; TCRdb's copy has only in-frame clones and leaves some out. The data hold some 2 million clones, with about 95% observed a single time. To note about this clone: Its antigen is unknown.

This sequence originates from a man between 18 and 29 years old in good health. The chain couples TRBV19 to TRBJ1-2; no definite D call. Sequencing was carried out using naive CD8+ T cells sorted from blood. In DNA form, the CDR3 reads TGTGCCAGTAGTATAGCGGACGGTAACTATGGCTACACCTTC. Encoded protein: CASSIADGNYGYTF.